What follows is one T cell receptor beta chain and its context. Its target is not known. This record comes from a study of sequential checkpoint blockade in melanoma. About the study: 91 pretreatment tumor DNA samples were TCRβ immunosequenced. Over 20 patients had matched tumor biopsies before treatment and at week 13 after nivolumab or ipilimumab alone. Findings and limits, study-wide: Response in arm A was associated with pretreatment TIL clonality.

Trimming removed 0 bases at V and 1 base at J, with 10 bases between. The CDR3 length is 15 residues. Per the germline V gene, CDR1 is GTSNPN and CDR2 is SVGIG (reference sequence). Regarding treatment: randomized to nivolumab then ipilimumab (arm A) or the reverse (arm B). The assay was immunoSEQ multiplex PCR, and TCRdb's table has in-frame clones only and misses some. Here the sample spans some 5,400 clones, around 17% being singletons. The source was tumor tissue (inferred from file names), collected from a patient given nivolumab and ipilimumab in sequence. The receptor was derived from a human donor with melanoma. The chain links TRBV30 to TRBJ1-5; D perhaps matches TRBD1 (5 bases). CDR3 coding DNA: TGTGCCTGGAGTGTACGGGGGTTGAGCAATCAGCCCCAGCATTTT. Its protein is CAWSVRGLSNQPQHF.